This T cell receptor beta chain came from a study of CD8 T cells in ankylosing spondylitis (dated by TCRdb to 2017 to 2019). General notes on the study: The study profiled T cell receptor beta repertoires in healthy donors and ankylosing spondylitis patients to find disease-linked TCR variants. The full study cohort comprised 20 to 30 ankylosing spondylitis patients and about 110 healthy donors. Samples of peripheral blood were taken, and for ankylosing spondylitis patients, synovial fluid was collected as well. Study-wide conclusions, independent of this receptor: Significant enrichment of the disease-linked clones was reported in matched synovial fluid samples from ankylosing spondylitis patients. Blood from ankylosing spondylitis patients appeared to be characterized by a TCR beta motif composed of about eight highly homologous amino acid variants. In peripheral blood, the disease-linked clones were found at relatively low frequencies and had a CD8+ phenotype. Some motif variants were previously reported in synovial fluid and blood of reactive arthritis patients, suggesting common disease-initiation mechanisms.

TCRdb records Illumina HiSeq 2500 as the sequencer. TCR beta libraries were prepared by quantitative 5'-RACE with molecular barcodes. Per the authors' processing: A new computational method based on a probabilistic model of VDJ rearrangement was used to identify disease-linked TCR variants. TCRdb ran its own pipeline on the public reads, namely fastp trimming at Q25 and MiXCR clone calling, and kept in-frame beta chains. For every CDR3 protein sequence, its rows merge into one entry that carries the most common genes and DNA. The V and J calls and clone size come from TCRdb's table, not from the authors' own analysis. Here the sample has hundreds of thousands of distinct CDR3 sequences; over 7% occur a single time. The top ten hold around 4.4% of the sample. This clonotype showed up many times. Its antigen is still unknown. No base quality information exists; no much larger clone differs at one position.

The sample comprised blood, either unsorted or a sorted T cell fraction (not recorded which). This receptor was identified in a female donor with ankylosing spondylitis or in good health (not recorded which).

CDR3 protein: CASGPGGETQYF. In nucleotides, the sequence is TGCGCCAGCGGCCCGGGAGGGGAGACCCAGTACTTC. The sequence is built from TRBV5-1 and TRBJ2-5; 8 bases in the junction line up with TRBD2. In the germline V gene, CDR1 corresponds to SGHRS and CDR2 to YFSETQ. The germline V and J ends show losses of 7 bases and 5 bases respectively, and no gene match explains 4 bases of the junction. CDR3 length: 12 amino acids, cysteine to phenylalanine. Of the read, only the CDR3 DNA is kept; its 36 bases are in frame from base 1.